The clone carrying this T cell receptor beta chain has more than one count but fewer than ten. This record belongs to a study of T cells after yellow fever vaccination. Via MiXCR, TCRdb re-called the 5' RACE reads, giving one row per CDR3 protein. The table includes around 320,000 distinct CDR3 sequences, roughly a tenth detected once. V gave up 0 bases and J gave up 8 bases, with 11 bases separating them. This CDR3 comprises 13 residues. CDR1 DFQATT and CDR2 SNEGSKA come from the germline V gene (reference sequence). The sample here was CD4+ T cells sorted from PBMCs, taken 45 days after the yellow fever booster vaccination. The chain links TRBV20-1 to TRBJ2-4; D is uncertain. This clonotype was sampled from a man aged 18 to 35 who received the YFV17D yellow fever vaccine. The CDR3 region has the DNA TGCAGTGCTAGAGATGGTACGATGGACATTCAGTACTTC. It codes for CSARDGTMDIQYF.